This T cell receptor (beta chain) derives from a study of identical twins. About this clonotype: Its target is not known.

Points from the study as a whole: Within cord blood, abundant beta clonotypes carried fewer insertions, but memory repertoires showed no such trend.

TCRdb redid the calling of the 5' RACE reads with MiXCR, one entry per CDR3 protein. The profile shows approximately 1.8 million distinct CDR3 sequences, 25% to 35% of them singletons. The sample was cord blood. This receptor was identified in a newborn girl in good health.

CDR3 in amino acids: CASSLKGRGYTF. In DNA form, the CDR3 reads TGTGCCAGCAGTTTAAAGGGTAGAGGCTACACCTTC. This rearrangement joins TRBV28 to TRBJ1-2, with D unresolved. Trimming shortened V by 2 bases and J by 8 bases, and 9 bases separated the two germline ends. Germline lookup yields CDR1 MDHEN and CDR2 SYDVKM. This CDR3 has 12 residues.